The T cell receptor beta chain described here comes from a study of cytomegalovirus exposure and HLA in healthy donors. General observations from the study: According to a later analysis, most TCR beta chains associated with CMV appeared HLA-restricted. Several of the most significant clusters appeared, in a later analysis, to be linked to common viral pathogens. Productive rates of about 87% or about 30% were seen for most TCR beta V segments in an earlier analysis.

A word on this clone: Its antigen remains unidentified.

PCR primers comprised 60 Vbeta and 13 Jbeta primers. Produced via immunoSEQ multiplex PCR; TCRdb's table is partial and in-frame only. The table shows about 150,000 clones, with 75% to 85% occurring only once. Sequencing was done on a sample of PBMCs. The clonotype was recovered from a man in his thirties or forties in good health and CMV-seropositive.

The CDR3 bases are TGTGCCATCAGTGAGTCGGACAGGCCAAATTCACCCCTCCACTTT. Translation gives CAISESDRPNSPLHF. The gene calls are TRBV10-3 and TRBJ1-6; TRBD1 aligns across 7 bases. With 0 bases clipped from V and 7 bases from J, the junction kept 3 bases outside the gene matches. The germline CDR1 and CDR2 sequences are ENHRY and SYGVKD. This CDR3 is 15 amino acids long.